This T cell receptor (beta chain) was profiled in a study of PD-L1 blockade in urothelial cancer. About the study: Atezolizumab was started by patients around 2014 at 1,200 mg intravenously every 3 weeks.

Spiking each PCR with synthetic TCR analog templates was performed. Only in-frame clones appear in the TCRdb table, and some are missing; sequencing was by immunoSEQ multiplex PCR. The sample lists about 74,000 clones, 80% to 85% occurring once. Germline lookup yields CDR1 SGHTA and CDR2 FQGTGA. Trimming at V came to 0 bases and at J to 7 bases, leaving 7 bases not matched to a gene. CDR3 length: 16 amino acids. J is TRBJ2-1 and V is TRBV7-3; 9 bases line up with TRBD1. The sample here was PBMCs, taken around atezolizumab (anti-PD-L1) treatment. This clonotype was obtained from a man aged 65-85 years with urothelial cancer. The CDR3 nucleotides read TGTGCCAGCAGCTTAACGTCGGGACAGGGTGGGAATGAGCAGTTCTTC. Translating it yields CASSLTSGQGGNEQFF.